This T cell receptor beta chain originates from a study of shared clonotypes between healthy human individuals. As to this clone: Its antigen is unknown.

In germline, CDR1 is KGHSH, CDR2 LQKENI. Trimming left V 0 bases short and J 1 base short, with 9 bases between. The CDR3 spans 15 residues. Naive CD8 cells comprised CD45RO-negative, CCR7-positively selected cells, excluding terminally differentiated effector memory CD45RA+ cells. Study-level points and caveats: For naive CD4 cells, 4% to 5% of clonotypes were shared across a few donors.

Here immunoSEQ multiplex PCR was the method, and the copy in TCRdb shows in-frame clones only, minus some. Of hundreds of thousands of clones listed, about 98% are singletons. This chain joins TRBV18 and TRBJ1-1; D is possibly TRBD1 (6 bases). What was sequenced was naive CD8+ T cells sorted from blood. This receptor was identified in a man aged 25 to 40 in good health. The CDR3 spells CASSPPRGENTEAFF. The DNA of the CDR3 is TGTGCCAGCTCACCACCCAGGGGAGAGAACACTGAAGCTTTCTTT.